This entry lists 15 T cell receptor beta chains sequenced from one sample in a study of response to subunit inactivated influenza vaccine. TCRdb re-called the RT-PCR reads with MiXCR, one entry per CDR3 protein. The table has a few hundred thousand distinct CDR3 sequences, around 13% seen once. The source material was PBMCs from blood, sampled 11 to 12 days after vaccination. The origin of the receptors is a man between 50 and 59 years old who received an inactivated influenza vaccine.

CDR3 region: CASSLGTGDEQFF. The CDR3 DNA reads TGTGCCAGCAGCTTAGGGACAGGGGATGAGCAGTTCTTC. This rearrangement joins TRBV7-9 to TRBJ2-1; 9 nucleotides agree with TRBD1. The germline V gene has CDR1 SEHNR and CDR2 FQNEAQ (reference sequence). J lost 8 bases, V lost 1 base, and 0 bases had no gene match. CDR3 length: 13 amino acids.

The chain recombines TRBV28 with TRBJ2-1, with D unresolved. Germline lookup yields CDR1 MDHEN and CDR2 SYDVKM. V dropped 1 base and J dropped 5 bases, with 9 bases sitting between them. CDR3 size: 14 residues. CDR3 in DNA: TGTGCCAGCAGTTTATCCGGGTTCCACAATGAGCAGTTCTTC. This translates into CASSLSGFHNEQFF. The variable domain in full, completed from reference TRBV28 and TRBJ2-1, reads DVKVTQSSRYLVKRTGEKVFLECVQDMDHENMFWYRQDPGLGLRLIYFSYDVKMKEKGDIPEGYSVSREKKERFSLILESASTNQTSMYLCASSLSGFHNEQFFGPGTRLTVL.

This clonotype turned up a few times. The chain has TRBV5-1 and TRBJ2-7, with TRBD1 matching 8 bases. V dropped 1 base and J dropped 4; count of bases not matched to a gene: 4. The CDR3 is 14 residues long. Per germline, CDR1 SGHRS and CDR2 YFSETQ. The CDR3 bases are TGCGCCAGCAGCTTGAGGGGACAGGTTTACGAGCAGTACTTC. This translates into CASSLRGQVYEQYF.

This clonotype was seen a handful of times. This chain links TRBV5-1 with TRBJ2-6; the match to TRBD1 covers 10 bases. Trimming removed 4 bases from V and 4 bases from J; junction bases left unmatched: 8. Germline loops: CDR1 SGHRS, CDR2 YFSETQ. This CDR3 spans 17 amino acids. CDR3 DNA: TGCGCCAGCAGCCTGACAGGGGGCGCATTAGGGGCCAACGTCCTGACTTTC. Its translation is CASSLTGGALGANVLTF.

A few counts support this clonotype. In DNA form, the CDR3 reads TGCGCCAGCAGCTTGGTAGGACAGGGGTTCGGCATTCAGTACTTC. Translated, it gives CASSLVGQGFGIQYF. This chain uses TRBV5-1 with TRBJ2-4; TRBD1 agrees at 9 bases. Germline-derived CDR1 and CDR2 are SGHRS and YFSETQ. J gave up 9 bases and V 0 bases, and 7 bases lay outside the gene matches. The CDR3 runs to 15 residues.

This clonotype appeared a few times. The chain couples TRBV29-1 to TRBJ2-1; D gene uncertain. This CDR3 has 10 residues. CDR1 and CDR2 from the germline V gene are SQVTM and ANQGSEA. Trimming cost V 6 bases and J 10 bases, with 10 bases left between them. The chain's CDR3 is CSVLLREQFF. DNA for the CDR3: TGCAGCGTATTATTAAGGGAGCAGTTCTTC.

There are a few counts of this clonotype. The chain is built from TRBV20-1 and TRBJ1-3, with D perhaps TRBD1 (6 bases). CDR1 and CDR2 from the germline V gene are DFQATT and SNEGSKA (reference sequence). CDR3 length equals 15 residues. Trimming removed 1 base from V and 7 bases from J, with 17 bases in between. DNA for the CDR3: TGCAGTGCTAGAGGGACAGTCGGGATTGTGAACACCATATATTTT. As protein: CSARGTVGIVNTIYF.

The CDR3 reads CATSETGLAGGETQYF. The CDR3 DNA reads TGTGCCACCAGTGAAACTGGACTAGCGGGAGGAGAGACCCAGTACTTC. The chain recombines TRBV24-1 with TRBJ2-5, with TRBD2 matching 14 bases. The trim removed 4 bases at V and 4 bases at J, leaving 4 bases unmatched. Germline V lookup: CDR1 KGHDR, CDR2 SFDVKD. This CDR3 is 16 amino acids long.

V gene TRBV3-1 combines with J gene TRBJ1-1; possibly TRBD1 for D (5 bases). Germline V lookup: CDR1 LGHDT, CDR2 YNNKEL (reference sequence). The CDR3 spans 15 residues. The V end lost 0 bases, the J end lost 3 bases, and 11 bases lay between the germline ends. This CDR3 is CASSQDNAGHTEAFF. CDR3 nucleotides: TGTGCCAGCAGCCAAGATAATGCAGGGCACACTGAAGCTTTCTTT.

This clonotype has just a few counts. CDR3 region: CSASESSYYEQYF. CDR3 sequence (DNA): TGCAGTGCTAGCGAGAGCAGCTACTACGAGCAGTACTTC. The chain uses TRBV20-1 and TRBJ2-7, with unresolved D. Germline values: CDR1 DFQATT, CDR2 SNEGSKA (reference sequence). V was pared by 3 bases and J by 3 bases, with 12 bases between. The CDR3 is made up of 13 amino acids.

For this clonotype: The junction shows a germline mismatch at one end, possibly a read error. The V call is TRBV7-2, the J call TRBJ2-2; tentative D call: TRBD2 (6 bases). Germline V CDR1 and CDR2: SGHTA, FQGNSA. This CDR3 comprises 14 residues. The CDR3 region is CASRGLANTGELVF. CDR3 nucleotide sequence: TGTGCCAGCAGGGGGCTAGCGAACACCGGGGAGCTGGTTTTT. The whole variable domain, remainder taken from reference TRBV7-2 and TRBJ2-2, is GAGVSQSPSNKVTEKGKDVELRCDPISGHTALYWYRQSLGQGLEFLIYFQGNSAPDKSGLPSDRFSAERTGGSVSTLTIQRTQQEDSAVYLCASRGLANTGELVFGEGSRLTVL.

A few counts support this clonotype. The chain is built from TRBV12-3 or TRBV12-4 and TRBJ2-7; 8 nucleotides match TRBD1. CDR3 length: 17 amino acids. With V trimmed by 1 base and J by 2 bases, 10 bases remained unmatched. The DNA of the CDR3 is TGTGCCAGCAGTTTAGGTCAATGGACAGGGATTCCCTACGAGCAGTACTTC. The encoded protein is CASSLGQWTGIPYEQYF.

CDR3 coding DNA: TGTGCCAGCAGTTACACGGAAACGGTCACCGGGGAGCTGTTTTTT. This codes for CASSYTETVTGELFF. V and J are TRBV6-5 and TRBJ2-2; D call uncertain. Germline CDR1 MNHEY, CDR2 SVGAGI. The CDR3 covers 15 residues. Trimming removed 2 bases from V and 4 bases from J, with 11 bases in between.

In its sample, this clonotype was seen a few times. The gene calls are TRBV4-3 and TRBJ2-7, with 7 positions matching TRBD1. The germline CDR1 and CDR2 sequences are LGHNA and YSLEER. There are 17 residues in the CDR3. The trim removed 0 bases at V and 0 bases at J, leaving 8 bases unmatched. CDR3 nucleotide sequence: TGCGCCAGCAGCCAAGATCTCTGGGACAGTATCTCCTACGAGCAGTACTTC. Translated: CASSQDLWDSISYEQYF.

The V and J genes are TRBV13 and TRBJ2-1; D not resolved. Germline V gene sequence: CDR1 PRHDT, CDR2 FYEKMQ (reference sequence). This CDR3 has 11 residues. With 7 bases removed from V and 7 bases from J, the gap between germline ends came to 8 bases. The CDR3 nucleotides are TGTGCCAGCACCCATAGGAATGAGCAGTTCTTC. It yields the protein CASTHRNEQFF.